This entry lists 14 T cell receptor beta chains sequenced from one sample in a study of T cells in Graves' hyperthyroidism and ophthalmopathy. There were TCR beta CDR3 regions amplified from RNA transcripts. HTBI primers were the set used in a first-round RT-PCR of the TCR CDR3. TCRdb ran MiXCR on the multiplex PCR reads and lists one entry per CDR3 protein. The table has more than 45,000 distinct CDR3 sequences, roughly 50% seen once. The specimen sequenced was blood. All receptors derive from a woman in her thirties with Graves' ophthalmopathy.

Regarding this clonotype: This CDR3 fails to terminate in the conserved phenylalanine or tryptophan, so it likely reflects a read error. This chain links TRBV7-9 with TRBJ1-1; a weak D match, TRBD1 (5 bases). The CDR3 covers 14 residues. Germline CDR1 SEHNR, CDR2 FQNEAQ (reference sequence). The CDR3 coding sequence is TGTGCCAGCCGCTTAGTGGGGGTCGGGAGGGGAGCTTTCGTT. Translating gives CASRLVGVGRGAFV.

Turning to this clonotype: Its ends do not fully match the called genes, so a read error is possible. The chain links TRBV7-2 to TRBJ1-2; maybe TRBD1 (5 bases). CDR1 is SGHTA, CDR2 FQGNSA, per germline. This CDR3 comprises 12 residues. The CDR3 DNA follows: TGTGCCAGCGGCTTAGAAGGGGTTGGCTACACCTTC. The encoded protein is CASGLEGVGYTF.

This sequence joins TRBV2 and TRBJ1-1; a possible D gene is TRBD1 (6 bases). With 6 bases removed from V and 11 bases from J, the gap between germline ends came to 16 bases. Germline CDR1 is SNHLY and CDR2 is FYNNEI. The CDR3 has 12 residues. In nucleotides, the CDR3 is TGTGCCAGCAGGGGGGACACCGCTAAGGCTTTCTTT. Translation: CASRGDTAKAFF.

The chain uses TRBV12-3 or TRBV12-4 and TRBJ2-3; perhaps TRBD1 as D (5 bases). The CDR3 has 14 amino acids. The V end lost 6 bases, the J end lost 1 base, and 11 bases lay between the germline ends. The chain's CDR3 is CASRTWGRTDTQYF. The CDR3 DNA reads as TGTGCCAGCAGGACCTGGGGCCGCACAGATACGCAGTATTTT.

The chain couples TRBV7-6 to TRBJ2-1; D call uncertain. The CDR3 is made up of 15 amino acids. Germline CDR1 is SGHVS and CDR2 is FNYEAQ. Trimming left V 5 bases short and J 6 bases short, with 17 bases between. The CDR3: CASSPTRAEPNEQFF. DNA for the CDR3: TGTGCCAGCAGCCCCACACGTGCGGAGCCCAATGAGCAGTTCTTC.

Concerning this clonotype: One base away lies a much larger clone, so this may be a sequencing read error. No conserved phenylalanine or tryptophan ends this CDR3, so it is likely a read error. This chain links TRBV28 with TRBJ1-4; D is possibly TRBD1 (6 bases). Germline V gives CDR1 MDHEN, CDR2 SYDVKM. The CDR3 runs 14 residues. The ends were cut back, 5 bases at V and 8 bases at J, with 15 bases in the middle. The CDR3 nucleotides are TGTGCCAGCAGTCACTCAACAGGGAGGGAAAAACTGTTTGTT. Translation gives CASSHSTGREKLFV.

The V call is TRBV19, the J call TRBJ1-4; 10 bases align to TRBD1. The V segment lost 5 bases and the J segment 6 bases; nucleotides outside the gene matches: 6. This CDR3 has 15 amino acids. Germline-derived CDR1 and CDR2 are LNHDA and SQIVND (reference sequence). This CDR3 is CASSVAGTGDEKLFF. In DNA form, the CDR3 reads TGTGCCAGTAGTGTAGCCGGGACAGGGGATGAAAAACTGTTTTTT.

This clonotype has only a few counts. The V gene is TRBV2, the J gene TRBJ1-4; 7 bases match TRBD1. After removal of 5 bases from V and 8 bases from J, the junction contained 8 bases not matched to a gene. The CDR3 contains 14 residues. Germline CDR1 and CDR2: SNHLY and FYNNEI. The CDR3: CASSPEGAREKLFF. In nucleotides, the CDR3 is TGTGCCAGCAGTCCCGAGGGGGCGAGGGAAAAACTGTTTTTT.

This clonotype was found many times. The V gene is TRBV13, the J gene TRBJ1-1; TRBD1 agrees at 10 bases. The V gene end was trimmed by 3 bases and the J gene end by 5 bases; junction bases not matched to a gene: 3. Germline lookup yields CDR1 PRHDT and CDR2 FYEKMQ (reference sequence). The CDR3 covers 14 residues. The DNA for the CDR3 is TGTGCCAGCAGCTTTGGACAGGGGGGAACTGAAGCTTTCTTT. As protein: CASSFGQGGTEAFF.

This chain uses TRBV7-2 with TRBJ1-6; TRBD1 might be the D (6 bases). CDR1 is SGHTA and CDR2 is FQGNSA in the germline V gene. The V end lost 5 bases, the J end lost 9 bases, and 14 bases lay between the germline ends. CDR3 size: 14 residues. CDR3 nucleotides: TGTGCCAGCAGCCCGGGGGCCGGGGGTTCACCCCTCCACTTT. Translated: CASSPGAGGSPLHF. Full variable domain (missing parts from reference TRBV7-2 and TRBJ1-6): GAGVSQSPSNKVTEKGKDVELRCDPISGHTALYWYRQSLGQGLEFLIYFQGNSAPDKSGLPSDRFSAERTGGSVSTLTIQRTQQEDSAVYLCASSPGAGGSPLHFGNGTRLTVT.

This clonotype is medium-sized (0.01 to 0.1%) by share. The chain is built from TRBV7-2 and TRBJ1-2, with D uncertain. The V end was cut by 1 base, the J end by 5 bases, with 5 bases between. CDR1 and CDR2 (germline): SGHTA, FQGNSA. This CDR3 is built from 12 residues. The CDR3 region is CASSLDGYGYTF. CDR3 nucleotides: TGTGCCAGCAGCTTAGATGGATATGGCTACACCTTC.

This clonotype was counted at least ten times. This chain's CDR3 is CASSGHNNEKLFF. CDR3 coding DNA: TGTGCCAGCAGCGGCCACAATAATGAAAAACTGTTTTTT. V is TRBV6-5 and J is TRBJ1-4, with D unclear. Deletions cut 6 bases from V and 4 bases from J, with 9 bases between. Germline-derived CDR1 and CDR2 are MNHEY and SVGAGI. The CDR3 is 13 amino acids.

The chain couples TRBV18 to TRBJ2-5; possibly TRBD1 for D (5 bases). The CDR3 spans 14 residues. From germline, CDR1 is KGHSH and CDR2 LQKENI. Trimming stripped 7 bases from V and 7 bases from J, with 19 bases between. CDR3: CASLTTNRPGTQYF. In DNA, the CDR3 is TGTGCCAGCTTAACCACCAACAGGCCCGGGACCCAGTACTTC.

This clonotype was detected ten times or more. V usage is TRBV12-3 or TRBV12-4 and J usage is TRBJ1-6, with a weak D call TRBD1 (5 bases). Trimming left V 7 bases short and J 7 bases short, with 17 bases between. The CDR3 has 15 residues. The CDR3 coding sequence is TGTGCCAGCACCTCGGGTTTACCAGGGAATTCACCCCTCCACTTT. Protein product: CASTSGLPGNSPLHF.